The next 26 T cell receptor beta chains were all read from a single sample in a study of PD-1 blockade in classical Hodgkin lymphoma. Each of the patients experienced relapse following autologous stem cell transplantation, and their brentuximab vedotin exposure differed. TCRdb keeps only in-frame clones here, not all; method: immunoSEQ multiplex PCR. This sample has around 96,000 clones, with 65% to 85% found just once. The specimen was peripheral blood mononuclear cells (PBMCs), collected at baseline. These receptors all come from a human donor with classical Hodgkin lymphoma.

This clone was recorded many times. The genes are TRBV27 and TRBJ2-7; D is undetermined. CDR3 length equals 13 residues. Germline-derived CDR1 and CDR2 are MNHEY and SMNVEV (reference sequence). Trimming took off 0 bases at V and 2 bases at J, with 5 bases between the two ends. CDR3: CASSLSAPYEQYF. CDR3 in DNA: TGTGCCAGCAGTTTATCGGCCCCCTACGAGCAGTACTTC.

The V gene is TRBV7-2, the J gene TRBJ2-1, with 10 bases lining up with TRBD2. The junction had 3 bases not matched to a gene; V was cut back by 6 bases and J by 4 bases. Germline lookup yields CDR1 SGHTA and CDR2 FQGNSA. The CDR3 covers 14 residues. The CDR3 sequence is CASRRAGGYNEQFF. CDR3 nucleotide sequence: TGTGCCAGCAGGAGAGCGGGAGGGTACAATGAGCAGTTCTTC.

Note on this clone: Other DNA sequences of this sample code for an identical CDR3. This chain uses TRBV6-1 with TRBJ2-5; D ambiguous. From germline, CDR1 is MNHNS and CDR2 SASEGT. This CDR3 contains 11 residues. Trimming left V 9 bases short and J 1 base short, with 6 bases between. CDR3 sequence (DNA): TGTGCCAGGATACCCCAAGAGACCCAGTACTTC. Its translation: CARIPQETQYF.

This chain links TRBV7-2 with TRBJ2-4; 9 bases line up with TRBD1. The J segment lost 9 bases and the V segment lost 5 bases, leaving 8 bases of the junction unmatched. Germline V gives CDR1 SGHTA, CDR2 FQGNSA. The CDR3 totals 14 residues. The CDR3 loop is CASSPGTGYVIQYF. The DNA of the CDR3 is TGTGCCAGCAGCCCAGGGACAGGGTATGTCATTCAGTACTTC.

The chain joins TRBV9 to TRBJ2-5, with D unresolved. The CDR3 is 13 amino acids. Germline values: CDR1 SGDLS, CDR2 YYNGEE. V was clipped by 0 bases and J by 9 bases, with 12 bases between them. The CDR3 DNA follows: TGTGCCAGCAGCGTAGACCCCGGGTGGGCCCAGTACTTC. Translating it yields CASSVDPGWAQYF.

The rearrangement joins TRBV20-1 to TRBJ2-3; D is unresolved. CDR3 length: 10 residues. V lost 5 bases to trimming and J lost 5 bases, with 5 bases between them. CDR1 DFQATT and CDR2 SNEGSKA come from the germline V gene (reference sequence). CDR3 in amino acids: CSAFGDTQYF. The CDR3 DNA reads TGCAGTGCTTTCGGAGATACGCAGTATTTT.

The CDR3 is CAISELITGELFF. The CDR3 nucleotides are TGTGCCATCAGTGAGCTAATCACCGGGGAGCTGTTTTTT. This sequence joins TRBV10-3 and TRBJ2-2; D uncertain. V shed 2 bases and J shed 4 bases, with 5 bases lying between them. CDR3 length: 13 residues. The germline CDR1 and CDR2 sequences are ENHRY and SYGVKD.

This rearrangement joins TRBV7-8 to TRBJ2-1, with TRBD2 identical over 8 bases. The germline V gene has CDR1 SGHVS and CDR2 FQNEAQ. Trimming at V came to 7 bases and at J to 2 bases, leaving 10 bases not matched to a gene. This CDR3 is built from 16 residues. The CDR3 DNA is TGTGCCAGCACATCCGTTGGGACTAGAACCTACAATGAGCAGTTCTTC. This sequence encodes CASTSVGTRTYNEQFF.

The V gene is TRBV15, the J gene TRBJ1-4; maybe TRBD1 (5 bases). Between the trimmed V and J ends, which lost 1 base and 7 bases, there was a span of 19 bases. The length of the CDR3 is 17 residues. Looked up from germline, CDR1 is LNHNV and CDR2 is YYDKDF (reference sequence). CDR3 in DNA: TGTGCCACCAGCAGAGTGGTAGGGGCAGGGTATAGTGAAAAACTGTTTTTT. This codes for CATSRVVGAGYSEKLFF.

This chain links TRBV4-2 with TRBJ1-5, with 8 bases aligning to TRBD1. V was pared by 2 bases and J by 1 base, with 1 base of the junction left unmatched. CDR1 and CDR2 from the germline V gene are LGHNA and YNFKEQ. CDR3 size: 15 residues. The chain's CDR3 is CASSQRTGSNQPQHF. The CDR3 bases are TGTGCCAGCAGCCAAAGGACAGGGAGCAATCAGCCCCAGCATTTT.

V and J are TRBV28 and TRBJ1-5, with D hard to call. V dropped 2 bases and J dropped 3 bases, with 8 bases sitting between them. The CDR3 length is 14 residues. Germline V gene sequence: CDR1 MDHEN, CDR2 SYDVKM. DNA of the CDR3: TGTGCCAGCAGTTTACGAGGGAACAATCAGCCCCAGCATTTT. Its translation: CASSLRGNNQPQHF.

This chain connects TRBV5-1 to TRBJ1-1; 10 bases line up with TRBD1. Unmatched junction bases numbered 7, after V lost 4 bases and J lost 4 bases. Germline assignment: CDR1 SGHRS and CDR2 YFSETQ. The length of the CDR3 is 15 residues. The CDR3 sequence is CASSPWTGGGTEAFF. The CDR3 DNA reads as TGCGCCAGCAGCCCTTGGACAGGGGGAGGCACTGAAGCTTTCTTT.

The rearrangement uses TRBV28 and TRBJ1-5; weak D call: TRBD1 (6 bases). Germline loops: CDR1 MDHEN, CDR2 SYDVKM. V was clipped by 6 bases and J by 6 bases, with 12 bases between them. CDR3 size: 13 residues. The CDR3 DNA reads TGTGCCAGCAGACAGGGAGGTGGTCAGCCCCAGCATTTT. Amino acids: CASRQGGGQPQHF.

The J gene is TRBJ1-2, the V gene TRBV5-6, with 9 bases matching TRBD1. V trimming: 4 bases; J trimming: 4 bases; junction bases outside the gene matches: 11. CDR3 length: 16 residues. The germline gives CDR1 SGHDT, CDR2 YYEEEE. As DNA, the CDR3 is TGTGCCAGCAGCGGGGCACCGGGACAGGGATCCTATGGCTACACCTTC. It translates to CASSGAPGQGSYGYTF.

The V call is TRBV7-2, the J call TRBJ2-3; D gene ambiguous. This CDR3 is built from 13 residues. The germline V gene has CDR1 SGHTA and CDR2 FQGNSA. Deletions cut 0 bases from V and 6 bases from J, with 7 bases between. The CDR3 is CASSLATWDTQYF. The CDR3 DNA follows: TGTGCCAGCAGCTTAGCCACTTGGGATACGCAGTATTTT.

This chain connects TRBV19 to TRBJ2-7; D gene unclear. Germline lookup yields CDR1 LNHDA and CDR2 SQIVND (reference sequence). The ends were cut back, 1 base at V and 4 bases at J, with 11 bases in the middle. The CDR3 has 14 residues. For the CDR3, the DNA is TGTGCCAGTAGTATAGCTCGTGGGGTATACGAGCAGTACTTC. Its translation is CASSIARGVYEQYF. The full variable domain, in which reference TRBV19 and TRBJ2-7 provide the parts outside the CDR3, is DGGITQSPKYLFRKEGQNVTLSCEQNLNHDAMYWYRQDPGQGLRLIYYSQIVNDFQKGDIAEGYSVSREKKESFPLTVTSAQKNPTAFYLCASSIARGVYEQYFGPGTRLTVT.

This chain's CDR3 is CASSSPFSKFRDNEQFF. CDR3 in DNA: TGTGCCAGCAGTTCCCCATTCAGTAAGTTTAGGGATAATGAGCAGTTCTTC. The V and J genes are TRBV7-2 and TRBJ2-1, with D uncertain. The CDR3 extends over 17 amino acids. Per germline, CDR1 SGHTA and CDR2 FQGNSA. Trimming removed 6 bases from V and 7 bases from J, with 25 bases in between.

The rearrangement links TRBV5-6 to TRBJ1-2; tentative D call: TRBD1 (5 bases). Trimming took 0 bases from V and 0 from J, leaving 6 bases between them. The length of the CDR3 is 14 residues. Germline assignment: CDR1 SGHDT and CDR2 YYEEEE. DNA of the CDR3: TGTGCCAGCAGCTTGGAAGGGGCTAACTATGGCTACACCTTC. It encodes CASSLEGANYGYTF.

V is TRBV5-5 and J is TRBJ2-5, with TRBD2 matching 7 bases. Germline lookup yields CDR1 SGHKS and CDR2 YYEKEE (reference sequence). The V and J ends lost 2 bases and 5 bases, in that order; junction bases with no gene match: 6. The CDR3 sequence is 14 residues long. The CDR3 loop reads CASSLAGLAETQYF. CDR3 nucleotides: TGTGCCAGCAGCTTAGCGGGGCTGGCGGAGACCCAGTACTTC.

The V and J genes are TRBV4-1 and TRBJ2-1, with D perhaps TRBD1 (5 bases). Germline V gives CDR1 MGHRA, CDR2 YSYEKL. CDR3 length equals 15 residues. Between the trimmed V and J ends, which lost 0 bases and 2 bases, there was a span of 8 bases. CDR3 DNA sequence: TGCGCCAGCAGCCAAGACCCAGGGACCTACAATGAGCAGTTCTTC. This gives the protein CASSQDPGTYNEQFF.

The CDR3 spells CASMGVAGDNYGYTF. CDR3 nucleotides: TGTGCCAGCATGGGAGTAGCAGGGGATAACTATGGCTACACCTTC. The chain recombines TRBV28 with TRBJ1-2; D might be TRBD1 (6 bases). Germline CDR1 MDHEN, CDR2 SYDVKM. V lost 7 bases and J lost 1, with 16 bases in between. CDR3 size: 15 residues.

The J gene is TRBJ2-2, the V gene TRBV6-5, with TRBD2 matching 11 bases. The CDR3 length is 15 residues. V lost 4 bases and J lost 5; bases outside the gene matches: 3. CDR1 and CDR2 from the germline V gene are MNHEY and SVGAGI. DNA of the CDR3: TGTGCCAGCAGTTTCCTAGCGGGAGGAACCGGGGAGCTGTTTTTT. Translation gives CASSFLAGGTGELFF.

This rearrangement joins TRBV19 to TRBJ1-5; D perhaps matches TRBD1 (5 bases). Germline V lookup: CDR1 LNHDA, CDR2 SQIVND (reference sequence). The CDR3 consists of 15 residues. V lost 7 bases, J lost 7 bases, and 20 bases lay in between. CDR3 in amino acids: CASTTSGGGVQPQHF. CDR3 coding DNA: TGTGCCAGTACCACAAGCGGGGGAGGGGTACAGCCCCAGCATTTT. Complete variable domain (other parts from reference TRBV19 and TRBJ1-5): DGGITQSPKYLFRKEGQNVTLSCEQNLNHDAMYWYRQDPGQGLRLIYYSQIVNDFQKGDIAEGYSVSREKKESFPLTVTSAQKNPTAFYLCASTTSGGGVQPQHFGDGTRLSIL.

The rearrangement links TRBV5-8 to TRBJ2-3; D gene unclear. Germline-derived CDR1 and CDR2 are SGHTS and YDEGEE. The CDR3 totals 13 residues. V shed 0 bases and J shed 5 bases, with 7 bases lying between them. CDR3: CASSLARRDTQYF. The CDR3, as DNA: TGTGCCAGCAGCTTGGCTCGGCGAGATACGCAGTATTTT.

This clone showed up just once. The J gene is TRBJ1-1, the V gene TRBV7-9; tentatively, D is TRBD1 (5 bases). Trimming shortened V by 3 bases and J by 6 bases, and 14 bases separated the two germline ends. Germline V gene lookup returns CDR1 SEHNR and CDR2 FQNEAQ (reference sequence). The CDR3 is 14 residues long. Written as DNA, the CDR3 is TGTGCCAGCAGCTTCCAGCAGGGTCTTTCTGAAGCTTTCTTT. As protein: CASSFQQGLSEAFF.

CDR3 residues: CASSQLAGGPPETQYF. Written as DNA, the CDR3 is TGTGCCAGCAGCCAGCTAGCGGGAGGGCCCCCGGAGACCCAGTACTTC. The chain has TRBV14 and TRBJ2-5, with 12 bases fitting TRBD2. The CDR3 is 16 amino acids. Germline V gene sequence: CDR1 SGHDN, CDR2 FVKESK. With V trimmed by 3 bases and J by 5 bases, 7 bases remained unmatched.